This T cell receptor (beta chain) was recovered during a study of beta chain features in type 1 diabetes. The entirety of the isolated RNA underwent reverse transcription, so expressed TCRB transcripts were sequenced. Generated by immunoSEQ multiplex PCR, the TCRdb table keeps only in-frame clones and is missing some. Of a few hundred thousand clones in the sample, roughly 14% were seen once. Populations isolated by sorting all had purity greater than 95%. The ends were cut back, 2 bases at V and 2 bases at J, with 6 bases in the middle. CDR1 is SGHAT and CDR2 is FQNNGV in the germline V gene. The CDR3 runs 13 residues. In regard to this clone: Antigen unknown.

Study observations and caveats: When Type 1 diabetes patients were examined, their TCRB CDR3s proved moderately but significantly shorter in all four CD4+ subsets.

Sequencing input: naive CD4+ T cells from blood. The sequence was collected from a woman under 30 with type 1 diabetes. The chain couples TRBV11-2 to TRBJ2-5, with no clear D. CDR3 sequence (DNA): TGTGCCAGCAGCTTATCCCGGCAAGAGACCCAGTACTTC. Amino acids: CASSLSRQETQYF.